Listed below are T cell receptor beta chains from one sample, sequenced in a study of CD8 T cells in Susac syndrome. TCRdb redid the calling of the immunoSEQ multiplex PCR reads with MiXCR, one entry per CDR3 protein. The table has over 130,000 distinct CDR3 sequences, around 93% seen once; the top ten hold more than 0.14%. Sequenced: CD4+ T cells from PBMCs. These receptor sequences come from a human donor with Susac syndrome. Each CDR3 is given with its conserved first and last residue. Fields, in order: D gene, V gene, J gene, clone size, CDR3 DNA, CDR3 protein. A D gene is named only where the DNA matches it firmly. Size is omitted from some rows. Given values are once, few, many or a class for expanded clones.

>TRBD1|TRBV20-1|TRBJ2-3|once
TGCAGTGCTACTGAGGGGACAGGGATGTCAGATACGCAGTATTTT
CSATEGTGMSDTQYF
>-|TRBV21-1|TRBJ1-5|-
TGTGCCAGCAGAAAAAGGGACAAAGCGACCAATCAGCCCCAGCATTTT
CASRKRDKATNQPQHF
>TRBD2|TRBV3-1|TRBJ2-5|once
TGTGCCAGCAGTCACGCGGGGGTACAAGAGACCCAGTACTTC
CASSHAGVQETQYF
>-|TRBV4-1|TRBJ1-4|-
TGCGCCAGCAGCCAAGTTGGGTTAGGAAAACTGTTTTTT
CASSQVGLGKLFF
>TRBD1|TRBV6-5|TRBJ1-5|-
TGTGCCAGCAGGGAGACAGGGAGCTTCAATCAGCCCCAGCATTTT
CASRETGSFNQPQHF
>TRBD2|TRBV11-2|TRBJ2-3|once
TGTGCCAGCAGCCTTGCCCTAGGCGGGAGAATGACAGATACGCAGTATTTT
CASSLALGGRMTDTQYF
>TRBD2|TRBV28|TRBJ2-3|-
TGTGCCAGCAGCCCGGGAGGAAGAACAGATACGCAGTATTTT
CASSPGGRTDTQYF
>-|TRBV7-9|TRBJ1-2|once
TGTGCCAGCGCCGGAAGTGGCTACACCTTC
CASAGSGYTF
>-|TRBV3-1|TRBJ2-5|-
TGTGCCAGCAGCCAAGGGATAGGACTCATCCAAGAGACCCAGTACTTC
CASSQGIGLIQETQYF
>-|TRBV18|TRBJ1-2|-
TGTGCCAGCTCGAAGTCGGGTGTAAGAGGCCTCGGTGGCTACACCTTC
CASSKSGVRGLGGYTF
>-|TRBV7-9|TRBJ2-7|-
TGTGCCAGCAGCTCGATGACAGACGAGCAGTACTTC
CASSSMTDEQYF
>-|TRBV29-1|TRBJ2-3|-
TGCAGCGTTGACTTAAGCGGAACACGCACAGATACGCAGTATTTT
CSVDLSGTRTDTQYF
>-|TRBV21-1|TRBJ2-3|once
TGTGCCAGCAGCAACGGAGGGAACGACCTCACAGATACGCAGTATTTT
CASSNGGNDLTDTQYF
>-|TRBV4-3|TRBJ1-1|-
TGCGCCAGCAGCCAAAGGGGGATTCAGGCAGAAGCTTTCTTT
CASSQRGIQAEAFF
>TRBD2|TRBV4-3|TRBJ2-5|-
TGCGCCAGCAGCCACGGGCTAGCGGGAGGAGAGACCCAGTACTTC
CASSHGLAGGETQYF
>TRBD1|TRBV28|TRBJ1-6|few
TGTGCCAGCAGTTTGGGACAGATAAATTCACCCCTCCACTTT
CASSLGQINSPLHF
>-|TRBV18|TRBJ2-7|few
TGTGCCAGCTCACCAGGAGGAGACGAGCAGTACTTC
CASSPGGDEQYF
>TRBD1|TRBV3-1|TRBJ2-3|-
TGTGCCAGCAGCAGCACAGGGGTTTCGGCAGATACGCAGTATTTT
CASSSTGVSADTQYF
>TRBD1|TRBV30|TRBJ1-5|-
TGTGCCTGGAGTCGGGACAGGGACCAGCCCCAGCATTTT
CAWSRDRDQPQHF
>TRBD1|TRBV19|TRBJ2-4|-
TGTGCCAGTAGTCTCCGACAGGGAAAAAGGTACTTC
CASSLRQGKRYF
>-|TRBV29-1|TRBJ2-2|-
TGCAGCGTTGATACAGGGCGCACCGGGGAGCTGTTTTTT
CSVDTGRTGELFF
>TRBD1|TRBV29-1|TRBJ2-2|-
TGCAGCGTTGTGGGACAGGCCTTTGGAACCGGGGAGCTGTTTTTT
CSVVGQAFGTGELFF
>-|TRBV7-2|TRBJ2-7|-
TGTGCCAGCAGCTCCCTCAGCGGGCAGCAGTACTTC
CASSSLSGQQYF
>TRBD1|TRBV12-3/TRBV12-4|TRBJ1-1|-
TGTGCCAGCAGTTTGGGACAGGGGAATACTGAAGCTTTCTTT
CASSLGQGNTEAFF
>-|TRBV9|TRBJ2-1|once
TGTGCCAGCAGCGGTAGCGGAGGCGGTTACAATGAGCAGTTCTTC
CASSGSGGGYNEQFF
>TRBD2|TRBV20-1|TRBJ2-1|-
TGCAGTGCTAGGGGACTAGCGGTCTCTGCGGGTGAGCAGTTCTTC
CSARGLAVSAGEQFF
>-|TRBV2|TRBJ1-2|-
TGTGCCAGCAGCAGGGGCGAAGGCTACACCTTC
CASSRGEGYTF
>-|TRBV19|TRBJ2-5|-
TGTGCCAGTAGTCCAGAAGACTTCCAAGAGACCCAGTACTTC
CASSPEDFQETQYF
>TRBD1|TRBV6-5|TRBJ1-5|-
TGTGCCAGCAGTACAGGGGGACTGACTGATCAGCCCCAGCATTTT
CASSTGGLTDQPQHF
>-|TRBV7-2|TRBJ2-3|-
TGTGCCAGCAGCTTTGTAGCGCTTAGCACAGATACGCAGTATTTT
CASSFVALSTDTQYF
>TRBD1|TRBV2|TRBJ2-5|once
TGTGCCAGCAGTGAAGGACAGGGGTGGGAGACCCAGTACTTC
CASSEGQGWETQYF
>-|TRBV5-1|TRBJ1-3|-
TGCGCCAGCAGTATCGGACAGCCCGCTGGAAACACCATATATTTT
CASSIGQPAGNTIYF
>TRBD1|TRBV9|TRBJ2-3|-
TGTGCCAGTACAGGGGCCGCCACAGATACGCAGTATTTT
CASTGAATDTQYF
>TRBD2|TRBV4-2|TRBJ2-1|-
TGTGCCAGCAGCCAGCAGCGGGAGTTCAGCTCCTACAATGAGCAGTTCTTC
CASSQQREFSSYNEQFF
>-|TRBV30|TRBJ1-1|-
TGTGCCTGGAGTGTACTTAGGGCCGTGAACACTGAAGCTTTCTTT
CAWSVLRAVNTEAFF
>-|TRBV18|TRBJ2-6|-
TGTGCCAGCTCACGCTCTACTGGGGCCAACGTCCTGACTTTC
CASSRSTGANVLTF
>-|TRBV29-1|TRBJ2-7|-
TGCAGCGTCAGGCGAGAGGACGAGCAGTACTTC
CSVRREDEQYF
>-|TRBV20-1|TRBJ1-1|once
TGCAGTGCTAGACCCGACAGTGAAGCTTTCTTT
CSARPDSEAFF
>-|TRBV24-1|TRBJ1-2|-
TGTGCCACCAGTGATTCAGGCTTCGGCTACACCTTC
CATSDSGFGYTF
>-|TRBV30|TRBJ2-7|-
TGTGCCTGGAGTGTACCCAGGCTGCGGGCGTACGAGCAGTACTTC
CAWSVPRLRAYEQYF
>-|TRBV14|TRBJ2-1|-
TGTGCCAGCAGCTTTGGGACTCCGGGCTACAATGAGCAGTTCTTC
CASSFGTPGYNEQFF
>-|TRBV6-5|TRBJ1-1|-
TGTGCCAGCAGTTACTATTCTCTTGGCGTTAATGAAGCTTTCTTT
CASSYYSLGVNEAFF
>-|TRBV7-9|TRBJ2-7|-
TGTGCCAGCAGCTTAAAGGGGGTGCTCTCCTACGAGCAGTACTTC
CASSLKGVLSYEQYF
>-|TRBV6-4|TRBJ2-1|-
TGTGCCAGCAGTCCCTCAGCAGGGACCTACAATGAGCAGTTCTTC
CASSPSAGTYNEQFF
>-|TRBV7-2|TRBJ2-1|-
TGTGCCAGCAGCCCCAGTTATGAGCAGTTCTTC
CASSPSYEQFF
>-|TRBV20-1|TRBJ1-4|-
TGCAGTGCTAAAGGAGTCAATTCCGACCGGGGGCTGGCAAAACTGTTTTTT
CSAKGVNSDRGLAKLFF
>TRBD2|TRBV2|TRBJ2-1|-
TGTGCCAGCAGCAGGACTAGCTTCTACAATGAGCAGTTCTTC
CASSRTSFYNEQFF